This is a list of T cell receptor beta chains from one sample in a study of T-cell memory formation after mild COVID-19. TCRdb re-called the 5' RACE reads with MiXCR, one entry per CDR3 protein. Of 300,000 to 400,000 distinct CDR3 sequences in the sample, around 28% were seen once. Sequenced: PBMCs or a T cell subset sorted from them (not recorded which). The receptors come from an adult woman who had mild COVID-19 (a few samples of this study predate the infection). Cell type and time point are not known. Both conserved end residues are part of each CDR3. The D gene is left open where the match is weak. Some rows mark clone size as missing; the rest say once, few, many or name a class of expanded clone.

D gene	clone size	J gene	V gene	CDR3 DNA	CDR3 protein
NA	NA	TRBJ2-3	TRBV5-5	TGTGCCAGCAGCTTACCAGGGAAAGATACGCAGTATTTT	CASSLPGKDTQYF
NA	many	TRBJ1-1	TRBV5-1	TGCGCCAGCAGCTTGGAGGGTTGGGAAACTGAAGCTTTCTTT	CASSLEGWETEAFF
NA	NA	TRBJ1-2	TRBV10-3	TGTGCCATCAGTGGGCCGCCGGGGGGCTACACCTTC	CAISGPPGGYTF
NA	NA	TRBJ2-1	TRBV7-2	TGTGCCAGCAGCCCAGGGGGGGCGGTGTACAATGAGCAGTTCTTC	CASSPGGAVYNEQFF
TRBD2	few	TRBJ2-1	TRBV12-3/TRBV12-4	TGTGCCAGCAGTTTGGTGGGAGGGCGCAATGAGCAGTTCTTC	CASSLVGGRNEQFF
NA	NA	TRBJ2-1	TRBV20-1	TGCAGTGCTAGTGGCCTAGCGAGATACAATGAGCAGTTCTTC	CSASGLARYNEQFF
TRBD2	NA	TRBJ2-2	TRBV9	TGTGCCAGCAGCGCGAGCGGGGCTAACACCGGGGAGCTGTTTTTT	CASSASGANTGELFF
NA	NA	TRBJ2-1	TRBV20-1	TGCAGTGCTAGAGATCAATTTTTAGGTTCCTACAATGAGCAGTTCTTC	CSARDQFLGSYNEQFF
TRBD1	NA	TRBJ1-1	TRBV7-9	TGTGCCAGCAGCTCCCGGGACAGGGGAAAGTCCACTGAAGCTTTCTTT	CASSSRDRGKSTEAFF
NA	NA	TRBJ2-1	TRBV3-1	TGTGCCAGCAGCGGAGACAGGACTGGGGCCGGGGGTGAGCAGTTCTTC	CASSGDRTGAGGEQFF
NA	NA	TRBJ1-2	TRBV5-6	TGTGCCAGCAGCACAAAGGACAGATATGGCTACACCTTC	CASSTKDRYGYTF
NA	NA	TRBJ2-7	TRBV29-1	TGCAGCGTTGCTTGGACAGCAACCTACGAGCAGTACTTC	CSVAWTATYEQYF
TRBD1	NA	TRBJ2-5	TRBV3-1	TGTGCCAGCGAGGACAGGGTCCAAGAGACCCAGTACTTC	CASEDRVQETQYF
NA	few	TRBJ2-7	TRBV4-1	TGCGCCAGCAGCCAAGGGTTGGGGTACGAGCAGTACTTC	CASSQGLGYEQYF
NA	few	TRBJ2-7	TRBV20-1	TGCAGTGCTGGGGATGGACCCAACTACGAGCAGTACTTC	CSAGDGPNYEQYF
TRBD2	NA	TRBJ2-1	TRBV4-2	TGTGCCAGCAGCCAAGAGGCTAGCGGGGTCTACGAGGAGTTCTTC	CASSQEASGVYEEFF
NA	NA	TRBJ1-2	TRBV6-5	TGTGCCAGCAGTGGGGTCTCTGGCTACACCTTC	CASSGVSGYTF
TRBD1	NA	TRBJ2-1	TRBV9	TGTGCCAGCAGCACCCGACAGGGGGTCACCTACAATGAGCAGTTCTTC	CASSTRQGVTYNEQFF
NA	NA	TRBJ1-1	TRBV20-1	TGCAGTGCTAGCTATGGGGTGAACACTGAAGCTTTCTTT	CSASYGVNTEAFF
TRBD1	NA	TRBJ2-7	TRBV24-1	TGTGCCACCAGTGCCCCCCCGGGACAGGGAATCTACGAGCAGTACTTC	CATSAPPGQGIYEQYF
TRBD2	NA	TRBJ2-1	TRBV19	TGTGCCAGTAGACCAGAGCGGGAGTCGTCCTACAATGAGCAGTTCTTC	CASRPERESSYNEQFF
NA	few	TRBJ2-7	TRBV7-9	TGTGCCAGCAGCTTAGAGGGCGGCTACTACGAGCAGTACTTC	CASSLEGGYYEQYF
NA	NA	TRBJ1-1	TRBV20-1	TGCAGTGTTCCCCCGGGGTGGATGAACACTGAAGCTTTCTTT	CSVPPGWMNTEAFF
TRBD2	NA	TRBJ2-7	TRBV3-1	TGTGCCAGCAGCCAAGAGCCTAGCGGGGTTTACGAGCAGTACTTC	CASSQEPSGVYEQYF
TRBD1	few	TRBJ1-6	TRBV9	TGTGCCAGCAGCGAAAGTGACAGGGGCTATTCACCCCTCCACTTT	CASSESDRGYSPLHF
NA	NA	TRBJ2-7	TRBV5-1	TGCGCCAGCGGGGCGGGGGCCACCTACGAGCAGTACTTC	CASGAGATYEQYF
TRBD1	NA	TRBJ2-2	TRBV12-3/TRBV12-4	TGTGCCAGCAGTGTCGGGCAGGGGGCGGCCGGGGAGCTGTTTTTT	CASSVGQGAAGELFF
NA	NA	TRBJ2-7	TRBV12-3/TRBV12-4	TGTGCCAGCAGTCCAGCGGTGAACTACGAGCAGTACTTC	CASSPAVNYEQYF
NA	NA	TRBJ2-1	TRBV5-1	TGCGCCAGCACCCCAGGGGGGAGCTCCTACAATGAGCAGTTCTTC	CASTPGGSSYNEQFF
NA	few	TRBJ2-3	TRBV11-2	TGTGCCAGCGCGGACACGAGCACAGATACGCAGTATTTT	CASADTSTDTQYF
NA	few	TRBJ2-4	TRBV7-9	TGTGCCAGCAGCTTACGGCAGGTTCAGTACTTC	CASSLRQVQYF
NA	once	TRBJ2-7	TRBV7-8	TGTGCCAGCAGCTTGGGGCTCCCAGGATACGAGCAGTACTTC	CASSLGLPGYEQYF
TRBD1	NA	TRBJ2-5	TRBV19	TGTGCCAGTAGACGGGACAGGGCCCAGTACTTC	CASRRDRAQYF
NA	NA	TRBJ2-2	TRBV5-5	TGTGCCAGCAGCTTGATAGGCGGTTCCGGGGAGCTGTTTTTT	CASSLIGGSGELFF
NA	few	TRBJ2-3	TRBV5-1	TGCGCCAGCAGCTTGGCCAGGGGCCTCACAGATACGCAGTATTTT	CASSLARGLTDTQYF
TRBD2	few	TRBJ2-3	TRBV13	TGTGCCAGCAGCTTAGTTATAGCGGGGAGACCAGATACGCAGTATTTT	CASSLVIAGRPDTQYF
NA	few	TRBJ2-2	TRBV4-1	TGCGCCAGCAGCCCGCCGGATGGGGAGAACACCGGGGAGCTGTTTTTT	CASSPPDGENTGELFF
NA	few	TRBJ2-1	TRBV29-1	TGCAGCGTTGGGGGACTTAGCTACAATGAGCAGTTCTTC	CSVGGLSYNEQFF
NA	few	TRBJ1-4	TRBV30	TGTGCCTGGAGTGCCCTTGGACAGAATGAAAAACTGTTTTTT	CAWSALGQNEKLFF
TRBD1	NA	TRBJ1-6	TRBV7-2	TGTGCCAGCAGCTTAGTTGGGACAGGGAATTCACCCCTCCACTTT	CASSLVGTGNSPLHF
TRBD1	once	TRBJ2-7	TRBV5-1	TGCGCCAGCACCTTTGGGGGGACAGGGGCTAACGAGCAGTACTTC	CASTFGGTGANEQYF
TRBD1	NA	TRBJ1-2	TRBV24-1	TGTGCCACCAGTGATTCTGGGACAGGTGCCTATGGCTACACCTTC	CATSDSGTGAYGYTF
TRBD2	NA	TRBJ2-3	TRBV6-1	TGTGCCGCCAAAAGCGGGGGGTGGGCAGATACGCAGTATTTT	CAAKSGGWADTQYF
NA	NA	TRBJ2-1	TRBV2	TGTGCCAGCAGCCCAGACAGAATCGTGCAGTTCTTC	CASSPDRIVQFF
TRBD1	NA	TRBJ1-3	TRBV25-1	TGTGCCAGCAGTGAGCCCCCTGAGACAGGGCCCACTGGAAACACCATATATTTT	CASSEPPETGPTGNTIYF
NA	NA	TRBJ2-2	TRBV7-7	TGTGCTAGCAGCTTCGTAGGGGCCCAGAGCACCGGGGAGCTGTTTTTT	CASSFVGAQSTGELFF
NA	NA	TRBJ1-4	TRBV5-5	TGTGCCAGCAGCTGGGGGAACAGGCTGAATGAAAAACTGTTTTTT	CASSWGNRLNEKLFF
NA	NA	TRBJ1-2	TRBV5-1	TGCGCCAGCAGTTCGGACAGCAACTATGGCTACACCTTC	CASSSDSNYGYTF
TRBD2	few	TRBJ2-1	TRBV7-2	TGTGCCAGCAGCTTAGCGTTCCCGGGACTAGCGGGAGGAGCCTACAATGAGCAGTTCTTC	CASSLAFPGLAGGAYNEQFF
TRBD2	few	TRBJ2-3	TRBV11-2	TGTGCCAGCAGCTTAGGGATATTAGCGGGGACAGATACGCAGTATTTT	CASSLGILAGTDTQYF